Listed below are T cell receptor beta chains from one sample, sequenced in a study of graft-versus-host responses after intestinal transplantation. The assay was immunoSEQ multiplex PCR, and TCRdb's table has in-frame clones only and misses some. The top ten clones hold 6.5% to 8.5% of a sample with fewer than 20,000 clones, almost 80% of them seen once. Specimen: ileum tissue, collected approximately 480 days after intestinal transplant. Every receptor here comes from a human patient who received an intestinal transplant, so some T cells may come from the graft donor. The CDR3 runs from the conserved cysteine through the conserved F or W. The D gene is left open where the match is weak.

TGTGCCAGCAGTTTACGTTTTACGACTAGCAATCAGCCCCAGCATTTT | CASSLRFTTSNQPQHF | TRBJ1-5 | TRBV27 | -
TGTGCCAGCAGCTTAGACGGGCAGCGGGGTGAGCAGTTCTTC | CASSLDGQRGEQFF | TRBJ2-1 | TRBV7-2 | TRBD2
TGTGCCAGCAGCGCCAACAGGGGGCGCGGGGAGACCCAGTACTTC | CASSANRGRGETQYF | TRBJ2-5 | TRBV7-2 | TRBD1
TGTGCCAGCAGTTCCGAGGACAGGGCGGATGAGCAGTTCTTC | CASSSEDRADEQFF | TRBJ2-1 | TRBV7-8 | TRBD1
TGTGGCATTCTAATCAAGATAACACAAAGTCGGGCCAACGTCCTGACCTTC | CGILIKITQSRANVLTF | TRBJ2-6 | TRBV8-2 | -
TGTGCCAGCAGTTCGGGACCGTTCCATGGCTACACCTTC | CASSSGPFHGYTF | TRBJ1-2 | TRBV6-1 | -
TGTGCCAGCAAAATCCCAGGTGCACCCTATGGCTACACCTTC | CASKIPGAPYGYTF | TRBJ1-2 | TRBV7-9 | -
TGTGCCAGCAGTGAGAAAGTCAGGGCCCATGAGCAGTTCTTC | CASSEKVRAHEQFF | TRBJ2-1 | TRBV6-1 | -
TGTGCCAGCAGACCCCAAGGTATACACACAGATACGCAGTATTTT | CASRPQGIHTDTQYF | TRBJ2-3 | TRBV2 | -
TGCGCCAGCAGCCCGCGACAGGGGGCCGACGGCTACACCTTC | CASSPRQGADGYTF | TRBJ1-2 | TRBV5-1 | TRBD1
TGCAGCGTCATCGTGCTCGGTGGCTACACCTTC | CSVIVLGGYTF | TRBJ1-2 | TRBV29-1 | -
TGTGCCAGCAGTTACTCGACGCCTAGCGGGGGCCACGAGCAGTACTTC | CASSYSTPSGGHEQYF | TRBJ2-7 | TRBV6-5 | TRBD2
TGTGCCAGCAGCTTAGACAGGGTGGCGCGGGAGCAGTTCTTC | CASSLDRVAREQFF | TRBJ2-1 | TRBV13 | -
TGTGCCAGCAGCTTGGAGGACAGGGGGTTGGGCACTGAAGCTTTCTTT | CASSLEDRGLGTEAFF | TRBJ1-1 | TRBV5-4 | TRBD1
TGTGCCAGCAGCCAAGTGGCTAGCGGGAGTTACCCCTACGAGCAGTACTTC | CASSQVASGSYPYEQYF | TRBJ2-7 | TRBV14 | TRBD2